This note documents a single T cell receptor (beta chain) sequence. Combining a sample-barcoded 5' primer with a J-beta primer mix, a second PCR ran for roughly 6 to 12 cycles. TCRdb ran MiXCR on the 5' RACE reads and lists one entry per CDR3 protein. The sample shows roughly 900,000 distinct CDR3 sequences, less than 35% of them seen only once. These data come from a study of blood T cells in healthy people across ages. In germline, CDR1 is LNHNV, CDR2 YYDKDF (reference sequence). The CDR3 covers 16 residues. Losses at the gene ends were 8 bases for V and 6 bases for J; bases not matched to a gene: 14.

The receptor's source is a woman of 80 years or more in good health. The rearrangement links TRBV15 to TRBJ2-3; 10 positions agree with TRBD2. Sequencing was performed on blood. The chain's CDR3 is CATVHPQRGGVDTQYF. In DNA, the CDR3 is TGTGCCACCGTCCACCCCCAGCGGGGGGGCGTCGATACGCAGTATTTT.